The T cell receptor (beta chain) described here comes from a study of cytomegalovirus exposure and HLA in healthy donors. Regarding the study as a whole: Reportedly, fewer N-insertions than the roughly 700-donor mean appeared in an Asian-associated ancestry cluster in a later analysis.

Remarks on this clone: Its antigen remains unknown. One junction end disagrees with the germline gene, perhaps due to a read error.

Germline V gene lookup returns CDR1 MNHNS and CDR2 SASEGT. This CDR3 has 11 residues. With 60 Vbeta and 13 Jbeta primers, the PCR was carried out. Repertoires were generated with immunoSEQ multiplex PCR, while TCRdb's copy carries only in-frame clones and drops some. The sample carries more than 100,000 clones, roughly 80% recorded once. Participants comprised healthy donors of bone marrow. The receptor comes from a man aged 50-60 years in good health and CMV-seronegative. The chain is built from TRBV6-1 and TRBJ2-7, with 8 bases matching TRBD1. The sequenced sample consisted of PBMCs. CDR3 DNA: TGTGCCAGCAGTAACCCCGGACAGGGCTCCTTC. It codes for CASSNPGQGSF.